A selection of T cell receptor beta chains follows, all from one sample in a study of beta chain features in type 1 diabetes. TCRdb's table, derived via immunoSEQ multiplex PCR, lists solely in-frame clones and lacks some. The table records 200,000 to 300,000 clones, approximately 14% of them present only once. Sequences were obtained from naive CD4+ T cells from blood. The receptors come from a woman aged 35 to 49 in good health. Both conserved end residues are part of each CDR3. D genes are given only for firm matches. The size of a clone is reported for some rows only, either as once, few or many, or as a class for expanded clones.

v_gene: TRBV6-5; d_gene: -; j_gene: TRBJ2-3; abundance: -; CDR3nt: TGTGCCAGCAGTTTCGGCGGACTCACAGATACGCAGTATTTT; CDR3aa: CASSFGGLTDTQYF
v_gene: TRBV21-1; d_gene: -; j_gene: TRBJ1-6; abundance: -; CDR3nt: TGTGCCAGCAGCAAAGGTGTCAGGGGATGTTCACCCCTCCACTTT; CDR3aa: CASSKGVRGCSPLHF
v_gene: TRBV18; d_gene: -; j_gene: TRBJ1-1; abundance: few; CDR3nt: TGTGCCAGCTCTGGCAGAATGAACACTGAAGCTTTCTTT; CDR3aa: CASSGRMNTEAFF
v_gene: TRBV9; d_gene: -; j_gene: TRBJ1-1; abundance: few; CDR3nt: TGTGCCAGCAGCGTAGCCCAGGGGACGACGGGCACTGAAGCTTTCTTT; CDR3aa: CASSVAQGTTGTEAFF
v_gene: TRBV27; d_gene: TRBD2; j_gene: TRBJ2-3; abundance: -; CDR3nt: TGTGCCAGCAGGGATAGCGGGGGGCGGAGGATAACGCAGTATTTT; CDR3aa: CASRDSGGRRITQYF
v_gene: TRBV18; d_gene: -; j_gene: TRBJ2-4; abundance: few; CDR3nt: TGTGCCAGCTCACCACCCGGGGCGCGGGGAGGAGTAACCAAAAACATTCAGTACTTC; CDR3aa: CASSPPGARGGVTKNIQYF
v_gene: TRBV9; d_gene: TRBD1; j_gene: TRBJ2-7; abundance: few; CDR3nt: TGTGCCAGCAGCGAGAACAGGGGGCGGAACGAGCAGTACTTC; CDR3aa: CASSENRGRNEQYF
v_gene: TRBV4-3; d_gene: -; j_gene: TRBJ2-2; abundance: few; CDR3nt: TGCGCCAGCAGCCAAGGCCCAAGCGGCTCCAACACCGGGGAGCTGTTTTTT; CDR3aa: CASSQGPSGSNTGELFF
v_gene: TRBV5-6; d_gene: TRBD1; j_gene: TRBJ2-5; abundance: -; CDR3nt: TGTGCCAGCAGTCGACAGGGTTCGGAGACCCAGTACTTC; CDR3aa: CASSRQGSETQYF
v_gene: TRBV7-9; d_gene: TRBD2; j_gene: TRBJ2-3; abundance: -; CDR3nt: TGTGCCAGCAGCCCGCCCGATAGACTAGCGGGTCGGTTCGCAGATACGCAGTATTTT; CDR3aa: CASSPPDRLAGRFADTQYF
v_gene: TRBV9; d_gene: -; j_gene: TRBJ1-5; abundance: -; CDR3nt: TGTGCCAGCAGCGCCCGATTAACGGGTCGGAAGGGGAGCAATCAGCCCCAGCATTTT; CDR3aa: CASSARLTGRKGSNQPQHF
v_gene: TRBV6-6; d_gene: -; j_gene: TRBJ2-5; abundance: few; CDR3nt: TGTGCCAGCAGTTACTCTCGGCAGGGTCGAGAGACCCAGTACTTC; CDR3aa: CASSYSRQGRETQYF
v_gene: TRBV18; d_gene: TRBD1; j_gene: TRBJ1-6; abundance: few; CDR3nt: TGTGCCAGCTCACCATTACAGGGGGACCCTAAGGGGACCCTCCACTTT; CDR3aa: CASSPLQGDPKGTLHF
v_gene: TRBV5-4; d_gene: -; j_gene: TRBJ2-2; abundance: -; CDR3nt: TGTGCCAGCAGTTCCGGCGGGGAGCTGTTTTTT; CDR3aa: CASSSGGELFF
v_gene: TRBV7-9; d_gene: TRBD1; j_gene: TRBJ2-7; abundance: -; CDR3nt: TGTGCCAGCAGCCCACGTGGACAGGGGCTGCTCGAGCAGTACTTC; CDR3aa: CASSPRGQGLLEQYF
v_gene: TRBV18; d_gene: TRBD1; j_gene: TRBJ2-3; abundance: -; CDR3nt: TGTGCCAGCTCAATTACAGGGGCAGATACGCAGTATTTT; CDR3aa: CASSITGADTQYF
v_gene: TRBV5-6; d_gene: -; j_gene: TRBJ2-7; abundance: few; CDR3nt: TGTGCCAGCAGCTTCCAGGATCGCTACGAGCAGTACTTC; CDR3aa: CASSFQDRYEQYF
v_gene: TRBV6-5; d_gene: -; j_gene: TRBJ1-1; abundance: few; CDR3nt: TGTGCCAGCAGCACGGTAGGGGGCACTGAAGCTTTCTTT; CDR3aa: CASSTVGGTEAFF
v_gene: TRBV7-6; d_gene: -; j_gene: TRBJ1-5; abundance: few; CDR3nt: TGTGCCAGCAGCACCGAGGCAGGGGTTCAGCCCCAGCATTTT; CDR3aa: CASSTEAGVQPQHF
v_gene: TRBV5-1; d_gene: TRBD1; j_gene: TRBJ1-2; abundance: few; CDR3nt: TGCGCCAGCAGCTTGGTAGTGGGGACAGGCTATGGCTACACCTTC; CDR3aa: CASSLVVGTGYGYTF
v_gene: TRBV6-5; d_gene: TRBD2; j_gene: TRBJ2-4; abundance: few; CDR3nt: TGTGCCAGCAGTTCCCCTAGCGGGGGGGCTGGCATTCAGTACTTC; CDR3aa: CASSSPSGGAGIQYF
v_gene: TRBV7-9; d_gene: TRBD2; j_gene: TRBJ2-3; abundance: -; CDR3nt: TGTGCCAGCAGCCCTAGGGGGACTAGCGGGGCAGATACGCAGTATTTT; CDR3aa: CASSPRGTSGADTQYF
v_gene: TRBV6-5; d_gene: -; j_gene: TRBJ2-1; abundance: few; CDR3nt: TGTGCCAGCAGGGGCTTCGCCTACAATGAGCAGTTCTTC; CDR3aa: CASRGFAYNEQFF
v_gene: TRBV5-4; d_gene: TRBD1; j_gene: TRBJ1-2; abundance: few; CDR3nt: TGTGCCAGCAGCGTGACAGGGCTCGGAGGTGGCTACACCTTC; CDR3aa: CASSVTGLGGGYTF
v_gene: TRBV14; d_gene: -; j_gene: TRBJ1-2; abundance: -; CDR3nt: TGTGCCAGCAGCGCGGACAACATTTATGGCTACACCTTC; CDR3aa: CASSADNIYGYTF
v_gene: TRBV7-9; d_gene: -; j_gene: TRBJ1-5; abundance: few; CDR3nt: TGTGCCAGCAGCTTAGTGGAGGATCAGCCCCAGCATTTT; CDR3aa: CASSLVEDQPQHF
v_gene: TRBV5-8; d_gene: -; j_gene: TRBJ1-1; abundance: -; CDR3nt: TGTGCCAGCAGCTTAGTAGGACACTCGAACACTGAAGCTTTCTTT; CDR3aa: CASSLVGHSNTEAFF
v_gene: TRBV13; d_gene: TRBD2; j_gene: TRBJ2-7; abundance: few; CDR3nt: TGTGCCAGCAGACTGGGGCGGGGGGCCAACCCACCCTACGAGCAGTACTTC; CDR3aa: CASRLGRGANPPYEQYF
v_gene: TRBV18; d_gene: -; j_gene: TRBJ2-7; abundance: -; CDR3nt: TGTGCCAGCTCACCACCGAACAGGGACTACGAGCAGTACTTC; CDR3aa: CASSPPNRDYEQYF
v_gene: TRBV7-9; d_gene: TRBD1; j_gene: TRBJ1-1; abundance: -; CDR3nt: TGTGCCAGCAGCTCCTCGACAGGGAGCACTGAAGCTTTCTTT; CDR3aa: CASSSSTGSTEAFF
v_gene: TRBV6-5; d_gene: -; j_gene: TRBJ2-5; abundance: -; CDR3nt: TGTGCCAGCAGCAGAGACCGGGTCACGGAGGAGACCCAGTACTTC; CDR3aa: CASSRDRVTEETQYF
v_gene: TRBV7-9; d_gene: TRBD1; j_gene: TRBJ1-4; abundance: -; CDR3nt: TGTGCCAGCAGTCAAACCGGGACAGTCGTTGAAAAACTGTTTTTT; CDR3aa: CASSQTGTVVEKLFF
v_gene: TRBV6-6; d_gene: -; j_gene: TRBJ1-1; abundance: few; CDR3nt: TGTGCCAGCAGCAGGGTTCCGAACACTGAAGCTTTCTTT; CDR3aa: CASSRVPNTEAFF
v_gene: TRBV4-1; d_gene: TRBD1; j_gene: TRBJ2-5; abundance: -; CDR3nt: TGCGCCAGCAGCCAAAGGACAGGGTCGATAGAGACCCAGTACTTC; CDR3aa: CASSQRTGSIETQYF
v_gene: TRBV5-1; d_gene: -; j_gene: TRBJ1-2; abundance: -; CDR3nt: TGCGCCAGCAGCTTTCAAGGTGGGGGGGATCACTATGGCTACACCTTC; CDR3aa: CASSFQGGGDHYGYTF
v_gene: TRBV5-1; d_gene: TRBD1; j_gene: TRBJ2-4; abundance: few; CDR3nt: TGCGCCAGCAGCTCCTCCGCCGGGACAGAAAACATTCAGTACTTC; CDR3aa: CASSSSAGTENIQYF
v_gene: TRBV18; d_gene: -; j_gene: TRBJ1-4; abundance: once; CDR3nt: TGTGCCAGCTCAGGGAGTGAAAAACTGTTTTTT; CDR3aa: CASSGSEKLFF
v_gene: TRBV5-1; d_gene: -; j_gene: TRBJ2-5; abundance: few; CDR3nt: TGCGCCAGCAGCCCCGGGACAAACCAAGAGACCCAGTACTTC; CDR3aa: CASSPGTNQETQYF
v_gene: TRBV13; d_gene: TRBD2; j_gene: TRBJ2-7; abundance: few; CDR3nt: TGTGCCAGCACCCCGGGGGGGACCCCCCGCTACGAGCAGTACTTC; CDR3aa: CASTPGGTPRYEQYF
v_gene: TRBV2; d_gene: -; j_gene: TRBJ2-2; abundance: few; CDR3nt: TGTGCCAGCAGTGAACAGGGGTTGGGCACCGGGGAGCTGTTTTTT; CDR3aa: CASSEQGLGTGELFF
v_gene: TRBV15; d_gene: TRBD1; j_gene: TRBJ1-3; abundance: -; CDR3nt: TGTGCCACCAGCCTCCGGGACAGGATAGGAAACACCATATATTTT; CDR3aa: CATSLRDRIGNTIYF
v_gene: TRBV18; d_gene: TRBD2; j_gene: TRBJ2-5; abundance: few; CDR3nt: TGTGCCAGCTCACCACCCTGGACTAGCGGGGGGTACCAAGAGACCCAGTACTTC; CDR3aa: CASSPPWTSGGYQETQYF
v_gene: TRBV1; d_gene: -; j_gene: TRBJ2-1; abundance: many; CDR3nt: TGCACCAGCAGCCACCTCAGGAGGTGCGATGAGCAGTTCTTC; CDR3aa: CTSSHLRRCDEQFF
v_gene: TRBV19; d_gene: TRBD1; j_gene: TRBJ1-4; abundance: few; CDR3nt: TGTGCCAGTACCACAGGGGCCCGGGGGGAAAAACTGTTTTTT; CDR3aa: CASTTGARGEKLFF
v_gene: TRBV18; d_gene: -; j_gene: TRBJ2-1; abundance: -; CDR3nt: TGTGCCAGCTCACCAGGCTCGGAGCAGTTCTTC; CDR3aa: CASSPGSEQFF
v_gene: TRBV7-2; d_gene: -; j_gene: TRBJ2-3; abundance: few; CDR3nt: TGTGCCAGCAGCTTCAATAGAGATACGCAGTATTTT; CDR3aa: CASSFNRDTQYF
v_gene: TRBV18; d_gene: -; j_gene: TRBJ2-5; abundance: few; CDR3nt: TGTGCCAGCTCACCTGGAGGGGAGACCCAGTACTTC; CDR3aa: CASSPGGETQYF
v_gene: TRBV7-9; d_gene: -; j_gene: TRBJ1-5; abundance: few; CDR3nt: TGTGCCAGCAGCTTAGGGACAGAGACGACGTCTTATAGCAATCAGCCCCAGCATTTT; CDR3aa: CASSLGTETTSYSNQPQHF
v_gene: TRBV18; d_gene: TRBD2; j_gene: TRBJ2-3; abundance: many; CDR3nt: TGTGCCAGCTCACCACTAGCGGGGGGCCGCACAGATACGCAGTATTTT; CDR3aa: CASSPLAGGRTDTQYF